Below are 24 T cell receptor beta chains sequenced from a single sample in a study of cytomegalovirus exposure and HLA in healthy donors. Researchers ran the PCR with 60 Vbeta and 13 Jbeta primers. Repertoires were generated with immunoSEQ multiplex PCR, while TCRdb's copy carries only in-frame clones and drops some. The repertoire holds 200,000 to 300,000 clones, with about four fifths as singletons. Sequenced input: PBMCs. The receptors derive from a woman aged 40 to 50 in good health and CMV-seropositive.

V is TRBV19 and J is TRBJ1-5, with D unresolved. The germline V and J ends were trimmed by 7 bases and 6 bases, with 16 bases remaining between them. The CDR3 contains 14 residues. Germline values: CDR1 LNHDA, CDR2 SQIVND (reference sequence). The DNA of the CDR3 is TGTGCCAGTACCCCGGGGTTGTGGGGTCAGCCCCAGCATTTT. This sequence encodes CASTPGLWGQPQHF. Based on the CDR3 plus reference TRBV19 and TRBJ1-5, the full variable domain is DGGITQSPKYLFRKEGQNVTLSCEQNLNHDAMYWYRQDPGQGLRLIYYSQIVNDFQKGDIAEGYSVSREKKESFPLTVTSAQKNPTAFYLCASTPGLWGQPQHFGDGTRLSIL.

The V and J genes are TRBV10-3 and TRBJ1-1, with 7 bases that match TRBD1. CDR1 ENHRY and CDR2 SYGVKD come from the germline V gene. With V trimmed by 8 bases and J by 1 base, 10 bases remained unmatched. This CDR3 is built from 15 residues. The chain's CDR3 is CAILGQGQSNTEAFF. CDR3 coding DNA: TGTGCCATCCTAGGTCAGGGACAGTCGAACACTGAAGCTTTCTTT.

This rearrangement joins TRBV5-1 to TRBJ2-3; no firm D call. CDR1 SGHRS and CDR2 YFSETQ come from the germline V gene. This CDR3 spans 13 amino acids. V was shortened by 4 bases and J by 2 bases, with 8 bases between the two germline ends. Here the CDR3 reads CASSVEHTDTQYF. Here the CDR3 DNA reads TGCGCCAGCAGCGTCGAACACACAGATACGCAGTATTTT.

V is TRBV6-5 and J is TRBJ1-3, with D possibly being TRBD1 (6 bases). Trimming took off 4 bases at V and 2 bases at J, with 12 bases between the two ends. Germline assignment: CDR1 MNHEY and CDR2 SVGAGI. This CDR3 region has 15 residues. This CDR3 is CASSLGGGPGNTIYF. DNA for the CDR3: TGTGCCAGCAGTTTAGGGGGGGGGCCTGGAAACACCATATATTTT.

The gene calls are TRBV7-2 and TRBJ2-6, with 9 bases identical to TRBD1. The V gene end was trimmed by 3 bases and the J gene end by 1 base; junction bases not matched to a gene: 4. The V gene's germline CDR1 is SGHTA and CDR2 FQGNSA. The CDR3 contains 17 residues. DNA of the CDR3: TGTGCCAGCAGCTTGGGACAGGGTACGTCTGGGGCCAACGTCCTGACTTTC. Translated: CASSLGQGTSGANVLTF.

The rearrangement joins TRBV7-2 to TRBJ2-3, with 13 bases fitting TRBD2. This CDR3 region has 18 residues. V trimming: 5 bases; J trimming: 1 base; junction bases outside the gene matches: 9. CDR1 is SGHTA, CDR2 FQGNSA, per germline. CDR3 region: CASSLNILAGGGTDTQYF. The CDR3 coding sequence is TGTGCCAGCAGCCTAAATATACTAGCGGGGGGGGGCACAGATACGCAGTATTTT.

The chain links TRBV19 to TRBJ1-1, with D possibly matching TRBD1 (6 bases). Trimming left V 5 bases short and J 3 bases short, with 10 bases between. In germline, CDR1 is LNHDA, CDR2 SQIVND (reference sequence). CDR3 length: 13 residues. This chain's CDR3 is CASSRDTDTEAFF. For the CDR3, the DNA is TGTGCCAGTAGTCGGGACACGGACACTGAAGCTTTCTTT.

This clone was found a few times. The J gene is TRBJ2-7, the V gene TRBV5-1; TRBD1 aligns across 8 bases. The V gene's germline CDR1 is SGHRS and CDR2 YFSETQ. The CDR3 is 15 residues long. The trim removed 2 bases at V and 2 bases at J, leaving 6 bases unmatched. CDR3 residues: CASSLTGTGPYEQYF. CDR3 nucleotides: TGCGCCAGCAGCTTAACCGGGACAGGTCCCTACGAGCAGTACTTC.

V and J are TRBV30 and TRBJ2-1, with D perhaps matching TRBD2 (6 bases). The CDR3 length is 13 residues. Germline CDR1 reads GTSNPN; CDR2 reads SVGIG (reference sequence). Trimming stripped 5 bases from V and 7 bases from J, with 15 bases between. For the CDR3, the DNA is TGTGCCTGGGTAAGAGGGGCGGGAAATGAGCAGTTCTTC. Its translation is CAWVRGAGNEQFF.

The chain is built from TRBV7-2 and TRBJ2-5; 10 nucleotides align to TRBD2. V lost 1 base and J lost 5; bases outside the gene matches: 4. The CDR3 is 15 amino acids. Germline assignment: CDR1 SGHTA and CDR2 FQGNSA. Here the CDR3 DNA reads TGTGCCAGCAGCTTAGGGACTAGCGGTGAGGAGACCCAGTACTTC. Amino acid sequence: CASSLGTSGEETQYF.

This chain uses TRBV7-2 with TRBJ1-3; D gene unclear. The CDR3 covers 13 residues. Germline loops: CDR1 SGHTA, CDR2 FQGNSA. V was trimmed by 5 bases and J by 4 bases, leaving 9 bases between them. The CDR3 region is CASSVSGGNTIYF. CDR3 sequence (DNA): TGTGCCAGCAGCGTCTCCGGGGGAAACACCATATATTTT.

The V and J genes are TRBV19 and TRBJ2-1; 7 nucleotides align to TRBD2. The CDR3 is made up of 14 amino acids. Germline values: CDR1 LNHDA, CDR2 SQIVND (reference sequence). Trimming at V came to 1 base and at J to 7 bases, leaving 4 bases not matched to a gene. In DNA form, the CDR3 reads TGTGCCAGTAGTATAGTCTCTAGCGGAAATGAGCAGTTCTTC. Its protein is CASSIVSSGNEQFF.

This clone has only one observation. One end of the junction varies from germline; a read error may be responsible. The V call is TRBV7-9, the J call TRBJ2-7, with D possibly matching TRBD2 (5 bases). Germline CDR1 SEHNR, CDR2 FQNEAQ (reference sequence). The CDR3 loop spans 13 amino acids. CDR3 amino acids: CSSSLREGHEQYF. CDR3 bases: TGTTCCAGCAGCTTACGAGAGGGCCACGAGCAGTACTTC.

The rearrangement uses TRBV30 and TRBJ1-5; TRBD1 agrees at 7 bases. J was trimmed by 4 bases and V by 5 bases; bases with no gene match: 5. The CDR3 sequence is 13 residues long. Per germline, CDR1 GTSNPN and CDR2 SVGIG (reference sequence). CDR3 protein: CAWAGQSNQPQHF. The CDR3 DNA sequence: TGTGCCTGGGCGGGACAGAGTAATCAGCCCCAGCATTTT.

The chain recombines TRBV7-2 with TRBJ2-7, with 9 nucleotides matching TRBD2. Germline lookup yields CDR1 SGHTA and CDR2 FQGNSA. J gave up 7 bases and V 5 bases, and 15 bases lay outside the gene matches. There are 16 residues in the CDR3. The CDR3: CASSRSLVAGAGEQYF. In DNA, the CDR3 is TGTGCCAGCAGCCGTTCGTTGGTAGCGGGAGCGGGAGAGCAGTACTTC.

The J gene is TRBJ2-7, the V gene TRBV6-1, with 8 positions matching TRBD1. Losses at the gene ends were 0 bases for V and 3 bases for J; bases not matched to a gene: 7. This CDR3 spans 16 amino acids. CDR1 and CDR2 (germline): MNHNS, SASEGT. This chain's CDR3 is CASSEAAGQGFYEQYF. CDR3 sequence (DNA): TGTGCCAGCAGTGAAGCTGCTGGACAGGGCTTCTACGAGCAGTACTTC.

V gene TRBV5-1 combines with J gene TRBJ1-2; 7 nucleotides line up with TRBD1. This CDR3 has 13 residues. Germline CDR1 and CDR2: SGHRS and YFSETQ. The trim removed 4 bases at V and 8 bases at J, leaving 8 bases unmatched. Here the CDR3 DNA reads TGCGCCAGCAGCCCCCCCGACAGGGACGGCTACACCTTC. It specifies CASSPPDRDGYTF.

Here the CDR3 DNA reads TGCAGCGTCGATACTAGAGCGGGGCCAGATACGCAGTATTTT. Translated, it gives CSVDTRAGPDTQYF. This chain connects TRBV29-1 to TRBJ2-3; 7 bases fit TRBD2. Per the germline V gene, CDR1 is SQVTM and CDR2 is ANQGSEA. V was pared by 6 bases and J by 4 bases, with 10 bases of the junction left unmatched. There are 14 residues in the CDR3.

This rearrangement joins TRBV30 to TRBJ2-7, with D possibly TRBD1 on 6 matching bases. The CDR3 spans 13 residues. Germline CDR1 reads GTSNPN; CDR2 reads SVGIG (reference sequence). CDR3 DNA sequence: TGTGCCTGGAGTGTGGATCGGCAGGGGCCTCGGTATGTC. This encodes CAWSVDRQGPRYV.

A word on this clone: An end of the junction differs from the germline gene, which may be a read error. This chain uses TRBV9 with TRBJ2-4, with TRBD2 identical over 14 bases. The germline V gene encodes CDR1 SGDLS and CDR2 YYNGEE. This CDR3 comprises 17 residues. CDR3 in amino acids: CASSVGGQPGLAGDLEF. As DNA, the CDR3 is TGTGCCAGCAGCGTAGGAGGGCAACCGGGACTAGCGGGGGACTTGGAGTTC.

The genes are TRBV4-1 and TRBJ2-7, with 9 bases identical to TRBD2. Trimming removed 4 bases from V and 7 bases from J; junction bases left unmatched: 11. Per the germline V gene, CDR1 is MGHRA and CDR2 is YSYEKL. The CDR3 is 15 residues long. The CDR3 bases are TGCGCCAGCAGCCCGGTGGCGGGGGGGGCGTGGGAGCAGTACTTC. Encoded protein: CASSPVAGGAWEQYF.

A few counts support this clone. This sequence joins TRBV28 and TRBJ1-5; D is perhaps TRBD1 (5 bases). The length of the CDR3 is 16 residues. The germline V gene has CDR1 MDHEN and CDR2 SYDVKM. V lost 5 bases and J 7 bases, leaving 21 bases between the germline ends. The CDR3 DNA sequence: TGTGCCAGCAGTGTTAGGGGACTCACGGGAGCCCAGCCCCAGCATTTT. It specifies CASSVRGLTGAQPQHF.

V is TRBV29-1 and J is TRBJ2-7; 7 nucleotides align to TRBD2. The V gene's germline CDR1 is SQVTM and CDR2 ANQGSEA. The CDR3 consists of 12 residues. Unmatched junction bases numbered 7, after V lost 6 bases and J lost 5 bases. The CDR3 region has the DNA TGCAGCGTATGGGCGGGAGCGGACGAGCAGTACTTC. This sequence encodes CSVWAGADEQYF.

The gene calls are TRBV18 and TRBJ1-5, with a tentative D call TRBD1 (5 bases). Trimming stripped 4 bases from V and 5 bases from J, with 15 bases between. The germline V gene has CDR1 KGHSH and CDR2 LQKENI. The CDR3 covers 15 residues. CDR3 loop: CASSQNKQDHQPQHF. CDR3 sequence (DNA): TGTGCCAGCTCACAAAACAAACAGGACCATCAGCCCCAGCATTTT.